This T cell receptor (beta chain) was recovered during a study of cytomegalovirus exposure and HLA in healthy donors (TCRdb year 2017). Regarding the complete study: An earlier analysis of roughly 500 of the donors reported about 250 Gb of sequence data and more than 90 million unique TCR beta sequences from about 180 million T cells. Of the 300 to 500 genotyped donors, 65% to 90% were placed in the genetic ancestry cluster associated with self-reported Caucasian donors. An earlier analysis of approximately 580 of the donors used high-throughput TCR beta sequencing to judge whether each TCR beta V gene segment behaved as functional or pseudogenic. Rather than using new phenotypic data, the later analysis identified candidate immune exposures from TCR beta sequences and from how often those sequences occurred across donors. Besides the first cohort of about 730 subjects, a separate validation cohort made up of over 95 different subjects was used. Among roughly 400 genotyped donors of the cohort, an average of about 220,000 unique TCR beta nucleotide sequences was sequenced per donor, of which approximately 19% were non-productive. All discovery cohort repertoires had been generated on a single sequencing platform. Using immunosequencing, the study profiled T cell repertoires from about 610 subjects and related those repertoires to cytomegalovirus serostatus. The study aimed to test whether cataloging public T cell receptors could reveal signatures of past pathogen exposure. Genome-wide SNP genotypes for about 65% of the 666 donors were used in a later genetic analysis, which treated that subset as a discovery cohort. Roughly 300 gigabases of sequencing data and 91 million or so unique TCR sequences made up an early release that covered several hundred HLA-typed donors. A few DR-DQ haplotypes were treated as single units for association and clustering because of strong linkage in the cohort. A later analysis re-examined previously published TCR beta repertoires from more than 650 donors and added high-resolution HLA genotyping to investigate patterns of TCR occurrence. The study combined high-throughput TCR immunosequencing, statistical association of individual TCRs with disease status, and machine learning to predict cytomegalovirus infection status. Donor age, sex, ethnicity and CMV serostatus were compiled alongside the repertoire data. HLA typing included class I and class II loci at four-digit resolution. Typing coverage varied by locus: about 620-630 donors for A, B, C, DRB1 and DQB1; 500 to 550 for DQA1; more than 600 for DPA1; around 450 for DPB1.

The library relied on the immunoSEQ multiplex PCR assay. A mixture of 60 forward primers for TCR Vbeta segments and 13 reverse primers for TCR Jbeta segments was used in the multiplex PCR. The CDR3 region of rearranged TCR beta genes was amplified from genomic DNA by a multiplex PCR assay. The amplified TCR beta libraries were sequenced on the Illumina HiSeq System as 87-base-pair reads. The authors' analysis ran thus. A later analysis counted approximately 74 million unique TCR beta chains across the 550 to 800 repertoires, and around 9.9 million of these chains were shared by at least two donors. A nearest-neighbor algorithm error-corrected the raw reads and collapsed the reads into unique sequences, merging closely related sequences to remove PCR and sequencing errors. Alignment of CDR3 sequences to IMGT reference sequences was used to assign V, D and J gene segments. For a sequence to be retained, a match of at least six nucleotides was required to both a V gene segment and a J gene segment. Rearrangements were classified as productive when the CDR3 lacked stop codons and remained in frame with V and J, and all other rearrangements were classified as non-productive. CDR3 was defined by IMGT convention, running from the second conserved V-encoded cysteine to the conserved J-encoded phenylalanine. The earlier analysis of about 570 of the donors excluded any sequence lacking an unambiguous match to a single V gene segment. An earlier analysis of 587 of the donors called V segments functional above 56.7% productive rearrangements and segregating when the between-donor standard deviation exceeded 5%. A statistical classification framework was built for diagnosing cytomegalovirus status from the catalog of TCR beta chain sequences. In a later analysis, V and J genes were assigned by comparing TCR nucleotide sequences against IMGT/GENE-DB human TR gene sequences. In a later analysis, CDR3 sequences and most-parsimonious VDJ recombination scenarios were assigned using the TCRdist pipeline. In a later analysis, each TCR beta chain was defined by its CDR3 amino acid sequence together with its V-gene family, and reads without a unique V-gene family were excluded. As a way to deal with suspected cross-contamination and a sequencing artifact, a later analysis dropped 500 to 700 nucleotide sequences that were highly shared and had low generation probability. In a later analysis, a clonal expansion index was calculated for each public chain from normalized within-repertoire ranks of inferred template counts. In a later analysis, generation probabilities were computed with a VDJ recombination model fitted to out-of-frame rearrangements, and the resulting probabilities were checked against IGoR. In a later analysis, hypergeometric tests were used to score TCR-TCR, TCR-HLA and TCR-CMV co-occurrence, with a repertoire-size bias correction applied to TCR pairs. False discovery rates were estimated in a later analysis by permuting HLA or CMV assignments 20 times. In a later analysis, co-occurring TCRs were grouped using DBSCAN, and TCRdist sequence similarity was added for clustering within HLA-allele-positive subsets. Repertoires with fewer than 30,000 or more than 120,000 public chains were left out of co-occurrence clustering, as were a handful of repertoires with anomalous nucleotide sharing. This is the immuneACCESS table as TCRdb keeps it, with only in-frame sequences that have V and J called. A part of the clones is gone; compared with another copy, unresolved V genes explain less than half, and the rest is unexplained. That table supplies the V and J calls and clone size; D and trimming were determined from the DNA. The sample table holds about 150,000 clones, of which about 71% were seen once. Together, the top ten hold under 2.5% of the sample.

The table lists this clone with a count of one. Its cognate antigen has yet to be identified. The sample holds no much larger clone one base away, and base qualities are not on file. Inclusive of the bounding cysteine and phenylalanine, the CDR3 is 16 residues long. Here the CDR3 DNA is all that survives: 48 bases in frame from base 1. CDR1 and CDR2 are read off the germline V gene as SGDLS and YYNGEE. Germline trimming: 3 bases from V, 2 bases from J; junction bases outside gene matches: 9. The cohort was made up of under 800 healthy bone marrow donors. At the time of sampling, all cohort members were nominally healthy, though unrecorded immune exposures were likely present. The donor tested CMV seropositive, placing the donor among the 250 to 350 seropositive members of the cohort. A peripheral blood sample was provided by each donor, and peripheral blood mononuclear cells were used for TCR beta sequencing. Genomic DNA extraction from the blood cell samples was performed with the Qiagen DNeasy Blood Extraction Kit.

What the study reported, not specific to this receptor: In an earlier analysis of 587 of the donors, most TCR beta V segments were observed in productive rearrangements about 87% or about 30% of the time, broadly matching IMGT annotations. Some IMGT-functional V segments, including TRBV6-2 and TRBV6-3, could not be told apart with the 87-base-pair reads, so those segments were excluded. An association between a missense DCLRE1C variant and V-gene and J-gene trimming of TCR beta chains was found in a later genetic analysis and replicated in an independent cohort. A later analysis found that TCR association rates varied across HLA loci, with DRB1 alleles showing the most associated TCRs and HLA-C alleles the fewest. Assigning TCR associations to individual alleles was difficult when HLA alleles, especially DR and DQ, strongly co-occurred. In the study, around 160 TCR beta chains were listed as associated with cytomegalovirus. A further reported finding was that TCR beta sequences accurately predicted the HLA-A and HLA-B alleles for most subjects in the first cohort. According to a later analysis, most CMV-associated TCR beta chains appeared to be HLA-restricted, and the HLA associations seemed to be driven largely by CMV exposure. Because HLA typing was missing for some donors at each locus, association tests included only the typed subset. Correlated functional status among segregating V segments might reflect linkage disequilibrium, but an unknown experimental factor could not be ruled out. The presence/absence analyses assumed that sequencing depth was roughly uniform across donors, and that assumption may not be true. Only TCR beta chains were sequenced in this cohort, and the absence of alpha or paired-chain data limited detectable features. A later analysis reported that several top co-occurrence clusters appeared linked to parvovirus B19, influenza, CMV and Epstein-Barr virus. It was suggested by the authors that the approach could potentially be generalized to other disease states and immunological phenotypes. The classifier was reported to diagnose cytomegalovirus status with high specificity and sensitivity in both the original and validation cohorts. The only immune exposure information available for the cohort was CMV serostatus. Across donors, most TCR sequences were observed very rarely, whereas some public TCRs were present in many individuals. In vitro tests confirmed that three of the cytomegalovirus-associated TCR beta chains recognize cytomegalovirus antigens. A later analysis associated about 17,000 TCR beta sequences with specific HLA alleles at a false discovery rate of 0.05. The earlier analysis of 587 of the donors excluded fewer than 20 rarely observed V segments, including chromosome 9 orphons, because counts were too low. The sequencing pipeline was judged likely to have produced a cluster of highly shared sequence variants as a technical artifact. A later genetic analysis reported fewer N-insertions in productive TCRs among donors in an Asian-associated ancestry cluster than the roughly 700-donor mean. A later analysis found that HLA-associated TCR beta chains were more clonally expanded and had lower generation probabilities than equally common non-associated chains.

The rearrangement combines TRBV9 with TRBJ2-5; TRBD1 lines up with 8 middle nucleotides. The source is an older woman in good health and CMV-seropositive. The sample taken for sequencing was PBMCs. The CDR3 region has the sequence CASSGGQGVGQETQYF. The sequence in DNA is TGTGCCAGCAGCGGCGGACAGGGAGTTGGACAAGAGACCCAGTACTTC. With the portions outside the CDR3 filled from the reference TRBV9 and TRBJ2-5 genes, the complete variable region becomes DSGVTQTPKHLITATGQRVTLRCSPRSGDLSVYWYQQSLDQGLQFLIQYYNGEERAKGNILERFSAQQFPDLHSELNLSSLELGDSALYFCASSGGQGVGQETQYFGPGTRLLVL.